The rows below give T cell receptor beta chains drawn from one sample of a study of chemoradiotherapy in HPV16-positive cancers. The protocol was immunoSEQ multiplex PCR, while the TCRdb copy is restricted to in-frame clones and leaves out a portion. The table shows 3,500 to 5,500 clones, with almost 90% occurring only once. Collection of the sample occurred from a patient who underwent chemoradiotherapy. The receptors originated from a human donor with HPV-associated anogenital cancer. The CDR3 runs from the conserved cysteine through the conserved F or W. The order of the fields is J gene, V gene, D gene, clone size, CDR3 DNA, CDR3 protein. D genes are given only for firm matches. Rows may omit the clone size; those that give it use once, few, many or a size class.

j_call: TRBJ2-7; v_call: TRBV7-6; d_call: NA; clone_size: NA; cdr3_nt: TGTGCCAGCAGCCCAGATATGGACGAGCAGTACTTC; cdr3_aa: CASSPDMDEQYF
j_call: TRBJ1-2; v_call: TRBV5-6; d_call: TRBD1; clone_size: NA; cdr3_nt: TGTGCCAGCAGCTTGGTAACGACAGGGGTTGGCTACACCTTC; cdr3_aa: CASSLVTTGVGYTF
j_call: TRBJ2-2; v_call: TRBV30; d_call: NA; clone_size: few; cdr3_nt: TGTGCCTGGGGAACCCAGGACCAAGACACCGGGGAGCTGTTTTTT; cdr3_aa: CAWGTQDQDTGELFF
j_call: TRBJ2-4; v_call: TRBV27; d_call: TRBD1; clone_size: NA; cdr3_nt: TGTGCCAGCAGCCCCCGAACAGGGGGGATGGACATTCAGTACTTC; cdr3_aa: CASSPRTGGMDIQYF
j_call: TRBJ2-7; v_call: TRBV2; d_call: NA; clone_size: NA; cdr3_nt: TGTGCCAGCAGTGTGCGGGGAGGGGGCGAGCAGTACTTC; cdr3_aa: CASSVRGGGEQYF
j_call: TRBJ1-5; v_call: TRBV19; d_call: NA; clone_size: NA; cdr3_nt: TGTGCCAGTAGTACAGGGAGTCGGAGCAATCAGCCCCAGCATTTT; cdr3_aa: CASSTGSRSNQPQHF
j_call: TRBJ1-1; v_call: TRBV5-1; d_call: NA; clone_size: NA; cdr3_nt: TGCGCCAGCAGCTTGGGAAGAAACACTGAAGCTTTCTTT; cdr3_aa: CASSLGRNTEAFF
j_call: TRBJ1-1; v_call: TRBV6-1; d_call: NA; clone_size: NA; cdr3_nt: TGTGCCAGCAGTGAAAGGGGAGGGGGAGCTTTCTTT; cdr3_aa: CASSERGGGAFF
j_call: TRBJ2-5; v_call: TRBV29-1; d_call: TRBD1; clone_size: few; cdr3_nt: TGCAGCGTTGAAGCCGGGACAGGCCGGCAAGAGACCCAGTACTTC; cdr3_aa: CSVEAGTGRQETQYF
j_call: TRBJ2-7; v_call: TRBV29-1; d_call: NA; clone_size: once; cdr3_nt: TGCAGCGTCCTACTAGGGTTCGAGCAGTACTTC; cdr3_aa: CSVLLGFEQYF
j_call: TRBJ2-3; v_call: TRBV9; d_call: NA; clone_size: NA; cdr3_nt: TGTGCCAGCAGCCCCAACTCTGGCGGGCCAGATACGCAGTATTTT; cdr3_aa: CASSPNSGGPDTQYF
j_call: TRBJ1-6; v_call: TRBV5-1; d_call: NA; clone_size: NA; cdr3_nt: TGCGCCAGCAGCTTGGGCGGAGATCGGTCACCCCTCCACTTT; cdr3_aa: CASSLGGDRSPLHF
j_call: TRBJ2-5; v_call: TRBV7-9; d_call: NA; clone_size: NA; cdr3_nt: TGTGCCAGCAGCCAGGGGTCGGCTCGAGAGACCCAGTACTTC; cdr3_aa: CASSQGSARETQYF
j_call: TRBJ1-1; v_call: TRBV6-6; d_call: NA; clone_size: NA; cdr3_nt: TGTGCCAGCACCAGGTCCAACACTGAAGCTTTCTTT; cdr3_aa: CASTRSNTEAFF
j_call: TRBJ1-1; v_call: TRBV5-4; d_call: TRBD1; clone_size: NA; cdr3_nt: TGTGCCAGCAGCAATCCGACAGGGAATGCTGAAGCTTTCTTT; cdr3_aa: CASSNPTGNAEAFF
j_call: TRBJ2-7; v_call: TRBV25-1; d_call: TRBD1; clone_size: once; cdr3_nt: TGTGCCAGCAGTTCCCAGGACAGGGCGGACGAGCAGTACTTC; cdr3_aa: CASSSQDRADEQYF
j_call: TRBJ1-3; v_call: TRBV2; d_call: NA; clone_size: NA; cdr3_nt: TGTGCCAGCAGGGTAGAGGTTCCTGGAAACACCATATATTTT; cdr3_aa: CASRVEVPGNTIYF
j_call: TRBJ2-7; v_call: TRBV4-1; d_call: NA; clone_size: few; cdr3_nt: TGCGCCAGCAGGACCCGGGACGAGCTAACCTACGAGCAGTACTTC; cdr3_aa: CASRTRDELTYEQYF
j_call: TRBJ1-2; v_call: TRBV10-3; d_call: NA; clone_size: NA; cdr3_nt: TGTGCCATCAGTGACCGAGTGTCGCACGATGGCTACACCTTC; cdr3_aa: CAISDRVSHDGYTF
j_call: TRBJ1-2; v_call: TRBV7-8; d_call: NA; clone_size: NA; cdr3_nt: TGTGCCAGCAGCCCTTCACCAGGCGGGAGAGGCTACACCTTC; cdr3_aa: CASSPSPGGRGYTF
j_call: TRBJ1-2; v_call: TRBV25-1; d_call: TRBD1; clone_size: few; cdr3_nt: TGTGCCAGCAGCCCGGGACAGGGCGACTATGGCTACACCTTC; cdr3_aa: CASSPGQGDYGYTF
j_call: TRBJ2-3; v_call: TRBV5-1; d_call: NA; clone_size: NA; cdr3_nt: TGCGCCAGCAGCCACGTTGTCAGCACAGATACGCAGTATTTT; cdr3_aa: CASSHVVSTDTQYF
j_call: TRBJ1-1; v_call: TRBV30; d_call: TRBD1; clone_size: NA; cdr3_nt: TGTGCCTGGGCCGGGACAGTGAACACTGAAGCTTTCTTT; cdr3_aa: CAWAGTVNTEAFF
j_call: TRBJ2-3; v_call: TRBV5-6; d_call: NA; clone_size: NA; cdr3_nt: TGTGCCAGCAGCTGGGGTCGCGGGCAAACTAGCACAGATACGCAGTATTTT; cdr3_aa: CASSWGRGQTSTDTQYF
j_call: TRBJ2-5; v_call: TRBV19; d_call: NA; clone_size: NA; cdr3_nt: TGTGCCAGTAGTATCCAGGGCACGACCCAGTACTTC; cdr3_aa: CASSIQGTTQYF
j_call: TRBJ2-2; v_call: TRBV30; d_call: TRBD2; clone_size: NA; cdr3_nt: TGTGCCCGCAACCACGGACTAGCGGGGGGCCGATCCGGGGAGCTGTTTTTT; cdr3_aa: CARNHGLAGGRSGELFF
j_call: TRBJ1-5; v_call: TRBV19; d_call: NA; clone_size: NA; cdr3_nt: TGTGCCAGTAGTATAGGGGGTAATCAGCCCCAGCATTTT; cdr3_aa: CASSIGGNQPQHF
j_call: TRBJ2-3; v_call: TRBV5-8; d_call: TRBD1; clone_size: NA; cdr3_nt: TGTGCCAGCAGCTTGGACAGGGGGCTCACAGATACGCAGTATTTT; cdr3_aa: CASSLDRGLTDTQYF
j_call: TRBJ2-3; v_call: TRBV20-1; d_call: NA; clone_size: NA; cdr3_nt: TGCAGTGCTTTGAGCACAGATACGCAGTATTTT; cdr3_aa: CSALSTDTQYF
j_call: TRBJ2-2; v_call: TRBV25-1; d_call: NA; clone_size: NA; cdr3_nt: TGTGCCAGCAGTCATTCCTTGCCCCACGGTACCGGGGAGCTGTTTTTT; cdr3_aa: CASSHSLPHGTGELFF
j_call: TRBJ2-4; v_call: TRBV19; d_call: NA; clone_size: once; cdr3_nt: TGTGCCAGTAGTATAGATAGTCGAATAGCCAAAAACATTCAGTACTTC; cdr3_aa: CASSIDSRIAKNIQYF
j_call: TRBJ1-1; v_call: TRBV4-1; d_call: NA; clone_size: NA; cdr3_nt: TGCGCCAGCAGCCAAGTCGTAACAGGAGACGAAGCTTTCTTT; cdr3_aa: CASSQVVTGDEAFF
j_call: TRBJ1-2; v_call: TRBV19; d_call: TRBD1; clone_size: NA; cdr3_nt: TGTGCCAGTAGTCCCTCGACAGGGGGCAATGGCTACACCTTC; cdr3_aa: CASSPSTGGNGYTF
j_call: TRBJ2-7; v_call: TRBV6-7; d_call: TRBD1; clone_size: NA; cdr3_nt: TGTGCCAGCAGGCTACCCTGGGTGGACAGGGGGACGGGGCTCCACGAGCAGTACTTC; cdr3_aa: CASRLPWVDRGTGLHEQYF
j_call: TRBJ1-6; v_call: TRBV5-5; d_call: NA; clone_size: NA; cdr3_nt: TGTGCCAGCAGCTTGTTAACGGACAGCCTTAATTCACCCCTCCACTTT; cdr3_aa: CASSLLTDSLNSPLHF
j_call: TRBJ2-3; v_call: TRBV10-3; d_call: TRBD1; clone_size: NA; cdr3_nt: TGTGCCATCGGGGGAGGGGACAGGGTAGGTGAAGATACGCAGTATTTT; cdr3_aa: CAIGGGDRVGEDTQYF
j_call: TRBJ1-5; v_call: TRBV19; d_call: NA; clone_size: NA; cdr3_nt: TGTGCCAGTAGTATTGGTGACGGTAATCAGCCCCAGCATTTT; cdr3_aa: CASSIGDGNQPQHF
j_call: TRBJ2-5; v_call: TRBV9; d_call: TRBD2; clone_size: NA; cdr3_nt: TGTGCCAGCAGCGTAACCAGCGGGGGGGCGGAGACCCAGTACTTC; cdr3_aa: CASSVTSGGAETQYF
j_call: TRBJ2-2; v_call: TRBV27; d_call: NA; clone_size: NA; cdr3_nt: TGTGCCAGCAGTGCGAACACCGGGGAGCTGTTTTTT; cdr3_aa: CASSANTGELFF
j_call: TRBJ2-1; v_call: TRBV13; d_call: TRBD1; clone_size: NA; cdr3_nt: TGTGCCAGCAGCTTCCCCGCCGGGACAGGGCGCAATGAGCAGTTCTTC; cdr3_aa: CASSFPAGTGRNEQFF
j_call: TRBJ2-5; v_call: TRBV9; d_call: TRBD2; clone_size: few; cdr3_nt: TGTGCCAGCAGCCCCCTGCGGGAGTCAAAGACCCAGTACTTC; cdr3_aa: CASSPLRESKTQYF
j_call: TRBJ2-3; v_call: TRBV7-8; d_call: NA; clone_size: NA; cdr3_nt: TGTGCCAGCAGCTTGAGGACAAGCCGAGCCACAGATACGCAGTATTTT; cdr3_aa: CASSLRTSRATDTQYF
j_call: TRBJ1-1; v_call: TRBV2; d_call: TRBD1; clone_size: NA; cdr3_nt: TGTGCCAGCAGCACAGGGGTTGACTCTGAAGCTTTCTTT; cdr3_aa: CASSTGVDSEAFF
j_call: TRBJ2-1; v_call: TRBV14; d_call: NA; clone_size: NA; cdr3_nt: TGTGCCAGCAGACAATACAATGAGCAGTTCTTC; cdr3_aa: CASRQYNEQFF